The 2 T cell receptor beta chains below come from one sample, sequenced in a study of CD8+CD57+ T cells in acquired aplastic anemia. TCR beta VDJ and CDR3 profiles were obtained from a genomic DNA template. MiXCR was run by TCRdb on the reads, yielding one entry per CDR3 protein. The sample lists 150,000 to 200,000 distinct CDR3 sequences; less than 60% were seen once. Flow cytometry had shown expanded CD8+CD57+ cells in the patients chosen for sequencing. The sample was sorted CD4+, CD8+, or CD8+CD57+ T cells (not recorded which) from PBMCs. The receptors come from a human donor with aplastic anemia.

This clonotype was seen many times. V usage is TRBV19 and J usage is TRBJ1-2; 10 nucleotides line up with TRBD1. J was trimmed by 4 bases and V by 3 bases; bases with no gene match: 5. From germline, CDR1 is LNHDA and CDR2 SQIVND (reference sequence). CDR3 length equals 15 residues. DNA of the CDR3: TGTGCCAGTAGTATGTTCCGGACAGGGGGCTATGGCTACACCTTC. This gives the protein CASSMFRTGGYGYTF.

This clonotype was seen ten or more times. V usage is TRBV12-3 or TRBV12-4 and J usage is TRBJ2-7, with TRBD2 identical over 9 bases. V lost 7 bases to trimming and J lost 4 bases; unmatched junction nucleotides: 11. This CDR3 has 15 residues. CDR3 bases: TGTGCCAGCAATCTCGGCGGGGGGGGCCGGTACGAGCAGTACTTC. Translating gives CASNLGGGGRYEQYF.